One and the same sample provided the 25 T cell receptor beta chains below, sequenced in a study of blood T cell repertoires in COVID-19. Sequenced by immunoSEQ multiplex PCR; TCRdb stores in-frame clones only, minus some. In the table there are 55,000 to 70,000 clones, about nine tenths of which are singletons. The sample consisted of peripheral blood. All receptors come from a woman aged 18-29 years with acute or convalescent COVID-19.

This chain uses TRBV11-2 with TRBJ1-6; D not resolved. V gave up 1 base and J gave up 2 bases, with 15 bases separating them. Germline V CDR1 and CDR2: SGHAT, FQNNGV. The length of the CDR3 is 18 residues. The CDR3 region has the DNA TGTGCCAGCAGCTTAGTTGGCGGTCGAGTAACCTATAATTCACCCCTCCACTTT. Amino acids: CASSLVGGRVTYNSPLHF.

The V and J genes are TRBV18 and TRBJ2-1; tentative D call: TRBD2 (7 bases). The V end was cut by 2 bases, the J end by 6 bases, with 17 bases between. CDR1 is KGHSH and CDR2 is LQKENI in the germline V gene. The CDR3 length is 16 residues. CDR3 DNA sequence: TGTGCCAGCTCACCAGGGCGGGGGCCGACGGGCAATGAGCAGTTCTTC. This gives the protein CASSPGRGPTGNEQFF. Drawing the rest from reference TRBV18 and TRBJ2-1, the complete variable domain is NAGVMQNPRHLVRRRGQEARLRCSPMKGHSHVYWYRQLPEEGLKFMVYLQKENIIDESGMPKERFSAEFPKEGPSILRIQQVVRGDSAAYFCASSPGRGPTGNEQFFGPGTRLTVL.

J is TRBJ1-2 and V is TRBV6-1; D not certain. Between the trimmed V and J ends, which lost 3 bases and 1 base, there was a span of 12 bases. This CDR3 is built from 15 residues. Germline CDR1 is MNHNS and CDR2 is SASEGT. The CDR3 loop is CASSEPFNSNYGYTF. The CDR3 DNA reads as TGTGCCAGCAGTGAGCCTTTCAACAGTAACTATGGCTACACCTTC.

CDR3 in DNA: TGTGCCAGCAGTCCAGGGACAGGGAATTCCTATGGCTACACCTTC. Encoded protein: CASSPGTGNSYGYTF. The chain has TRBV28 and TRBJ1-2; TRBD1 aligns across 9 bases. The J segment lost 4 bases and the V segment lost 5 bases, leaving 8 bases of the junction unmatched. CDR3 length: 15 amino acids. The germline CDR1 and CDR2 sequences are MDHEN and SYDVKM.

The genes are TRBV3-1 (or the pseudogene TRBV3-2) and TRBJ2-7; D is ambiguous. The CDR3 has 16 residues. Germline V gives CDR1 LGHDT, CDR2 YNNKEL (reference sequence). With 0 bases removed from V and 2 bases from J, the gap between germline ends came to 14 bases. The CDR3 reads CASSQESPDFTYEQYF. CDR3 DNA: TGTGCCAGCAGCCAAGAATCGCCCGACTTCACCTACGAGCAGTACTTC.

V gene TRBV2 combines with J gene TRBJ2-7; D is ambiguous. The germline gives CDR1 SNHLY, CDR2 FYNNEI. The CDR3 sequence is 15 residues long. V gave up 3 bases and J gave up 0 bases, with 12 bases separating them. For the CDR3, the DNA is TGTGCCAGCAGTGACCCACGCCACTACTCCTACGAGCAGTACTTC. This translates into CASSDPRHYSYEQYF.

The chain has TRBV7-9 and TRBJ1-2; D may be TRBD1 (5 bases). The germline gives CDR1 SEHNR, CDR2 FQNEAQ (reference sequence). The CDR3 is made up of 13 amino acids. V lost 8 bases and J 4 bases, leaving 14 bases between the germline ends. CDR3 protein: CASPGGETYGYTF. In DNA form, the CDR3 reads TGTGCCAGCCCTGGGGGGGAGACCTATGGCTACACCTTC.

The table lists this clone with a few counts. J is TRBJ2-1 and V is TRBV10-3; TRBD2 is a possible D gene (5 bases). This CDR3 has 14 amino acids. Germline V CDR1 and CDR2: ENHRY, SYGVKD. The V and J ends lost 0 bases and 5 bases respectively, with 8 bases between them. Here the CDR3 reads CAISESGRNNEQFF. CDR3 DNA sequence: TGTGCCATCAGTGAGTCGGGGAGAAACAATGAGCAGTTCTTC.

The rearrangement links TRBV10-2 to TRBJ2-7, with 7 nucleotides matching TRBD2. The CDR3 totals 14 residues. Trimming cost V 6 bases and J 3 bases; bases outside gene matches: 8. The germline V gene encodes CDR1 WSHSY and CDR2 SAAADI. CDR3 loop: CASREDRDYYEQYF. The CDR3 nucleotides are TGCGCCAGCAGGGAAGACCGGGACTACTACGAGCAGTACTTC.

The chain has TRBV6-5 and TRBJ1-1; no definite D call. Trimming left V 6 bases short and J 1 base short, with 9 bases between. The length of the CDR3 is 13 residues. Germline CDR1 reads MNHEY; CDR2 reads SVGAGI. DNA of the CDR3: TGTGCCAGCAGGCCCGGTAGGAACACTGAAGCTTTCTTT. Protein product: CASRPGRNTEAFF.

The V gene is TRBV7-8, the J gene TRBJ2-3; no clear D. CDR3 length: 14 residues. V was shortened by 2 bases and J by 1 base, with 7 bases between the two germline ends. Germline CDR1 is SGHVS and CDR2 is FQNEAQ. CDR3 coding DNA: TGTGCCAGCAGCTTAATACGAGGCACAGATACGCAGTATTTT. Protein sequence: CASSLIRGTDTQYF.

This clone was detected a few times. V is TRBV4-1 and J is TRBJ2-1; the D gene is possibly TRBD2 (5 bases). V lost 3 bases, J lost 4 bases, and 13 bases lay in between. The CDR3 sequence is 15 residues long. Germline V lookup: CDR1 MGHRA, CDR2 YSYEKL. CDR3 amino acids: CASSHAARGYNEQFF. The CDR3 DNA follows: TGCGCCAGCAGCCACGCCGCCCGGGGTTACAATGAGCAGTTCTTC.

This clone was counted a few times. This sequence joins TRBV5-6 and TRBJ1-2, with 8 bases that match TRBD1. The V gene's germline CDR1 is SGHDT and CDR2 YYEEEE. The CDR3 loop spans 13 amino acids. The trim removed 1 base at V and 6 bases at J, leaving 2 bases unmatched. The CDR3 DNA reads TGTGCCAGCAGCTTGACAGGGGGAGATGGCTACACCTTC. It is translated as CASSLTGGDGYTF.

This sequence joins TRBV6-5 and TRBJ1-1; no definite D call. V shed 0 bases and J shed 5 bases, with 13 bases lying between them. From germline, CDR1 is MNHEY and CDR2 SVGAGI. The CDR3 runs to 15 residues. Here the CDR3 reads CASSYSAGAGTEAFF. The CDR3, as DNA: TGTGCCAGCAGTTACTCAGCGGGCGCGGGTACTGAAGCTTTCTTT.

This clone is a singleton in its sample. V and J are TRBV3-1 (or the pseudogene TRBV3-2) and TRBJ1-2, with D hard to call. V dropped 4 bases and J dropped 5 bases, with 17 bases sitting between them. This CDR3 is built from 15 residues. From germline, CDR1 is LGHDT and CDR2 YNNKEL (reference sequence). The CDR3 protein is CASSPTPEGGYGYTF. Written as DNA, the CDR3 is TGTGCCAGCAGCCCAACCCCCGAGGGCGGTTATGGCTACACCTTC.

The chain is built from TRBV29-1 and TRBJ2-3, with TRBD2 matching 7 bases. Unmatched junction bases numbered 9, after V lost 1 base and J lost 14 bases. This CDR3 comprises 12 residues. Germline V lookup: CDR1 SQVTM, CDR2 ANQGSEA. In DNA, the CDR3 is TGCAGCGTTGAAGGAACTAGCGCTCTAGTGTATTTT. This translates into CSVEGTSALVYF.

In this sample, this clone turned up once. The gene calls are TRBV6-1 and TRBJ2-7, with D perhaps TRBD2 (7 bases). V lost 4 bases to trimming and J lost 5 bases, with 21 bases between them. In germline, CDR1 is MNHNS, CDR2 SASEGT. The CDR3 sequence is 16 residues long. Here the CDR3 reads CASSGVGGRGGNEQYF. The CDR3 region has the DNA TGTGCCAGCAGTGGAGTGGGAGGCAGGGGAGGGAACGAGCAGTACTTC.

The chain uses TRBV27 and TRBJ1-5; unclear D gene. Germline V CDR1 and CDR2: MNHEY, SMNVEV (reference sequence). The germline V and J ends were trimmed by 8 bases and 9 bases, with 14 bases remaining between them. CDR3 length equals 12 residues. The CDR3 spells CASGRSQWPQHF. The CDR3 DNA follows: TGTGCCAGCGGTCGGTCCCAATGGCCCCAGCATTTT.

The chain combines TRBV5-6 with TRBJ1-1, with D unclear. Germline V gene sequence: CDR1 SGHDT, CDR2 YYEEEE. Trimming removed 0 bases from V and 3 bases from J, with 3 bases in between. The CDR3 extends over 12 amino acids. The CDR3, as DNA: TGTGCCAGCAGCTTGGGAGACACTGAAGCTTTCTTT. Translating it yields CASSLGDTEAFF.

This clone is a singleton in its sample. V and J are TRBV7-8 and TRBJ2-7; a possible D gene is TRBD2 (5 bases). The V end lost 2 bases, the J end lost 5 bases, and 13 bases lay between the germline ends. The CDR3 extends over 14 amino acids. From germline, CDR1 is SGHVS and CDR2 FQNEAQ. The CDR3 DNA is TGTGCCAGCAGCTTATCCTCACGCGGGCACGAGCAGTACTTC. Translating gives CASSLSSRGHEQYF.

V is TRBV29-1 and J is TRBJ1-1; D call uncertain. The germline V gene has CDR1 SQVTM and CDR2 ANQGSEA. The V and J ends lost 4 bases and 4 bases respectively, with 13 bases between them. The CDR3 runs 13 residues. This CDR3 is CSVVFSVSTEAFF. Written as DNA, the CDR3 is TGCAGCGTTGTTTTTAGTGTTTCCACTGAAGCTTTCTTT. The full variable domain, with the rest looked up from reference TRBV29-1 and TRBJ1-1, is SAVISQKPSRDICQRGTSLTIQCQVDSQVTMMFWYRQQPGQSLTLIATANQGSEATYESGFVIDKFPISRPNLTFSTLTVSNMSPEDSSIYLCSVVFSVSTEAFFGQGTRLTVV.

The chain is built from TRBV5-1 and TRBJ2-1; TRBD2 matches at 11 bases. This CDR3 comprises 17 residues. Germline V gives CDR1 SGHRS, CDR2 YFSETQ. The trim removed 6 bases at V and 6 bases at J, leaving 14 bases unmatched. CDR3 protein: CASTNQGGTSGSNEQFF. In nucleotides, the CDR3 is TGCGCCAGCACCAACCAGGGGGGGACTAGCGGTTCCAATGAGCAGTTCTTC. Complete variable domain (other parts from reference TRBV5-1 and TRBJ2-1): KAGVTQTPRYLIKTRGQQVTLSCSPISGHRSVSWYQQTPGQGLQFLFEYFSETQRNKGNFPGRFSGRQFSNSRSEMNVSTLELGDSALYLCASTNQGGTSGSNEQFFGPGTRLTVL.

A single count supports this clone. The chain recombines TRBV19 with TRBJ2-1, with 9 nucleotides matching TRBD1. Germline assignment: CDR1 LNHDA and CDR2 SQIVND (reference sequence). The CDR3 is 14 residues long. The J segment lost 7 bases and the V segment lost 8 bases, leaving 9 bases of the junction unmatched. The DNA of the CDR3 is TGTGCCAGTCATCCGGGACAGGGAGGTAATGAGCAGTTCTTC. Translating it yields CASHPGQGGNEQFF.

This chain connects TRBV10-3 to TRBJ2-1, with TRBD2 matching 8 bases. CDR1 and CDR2 (germline): ENHRY, SYGVKD. The CDR3 has 15 amino acids. V lost 6 bases, J lost 7 bases, and 11 bases stayed unmatched. The DNA of the CDR3 is TGTGCCATCAGCGACACCGGGAGGGCCGGGAATGAGCAGTTCTTC. It translates to CAISDTGRAGNEQFF.

The chain links TRBV5-1 to TRBJ1-1, with D tentatively TRBD1 (6 bases). Trimming shortened V by 3 bases and J by 1 base, and 7 bases separated the two germline ends. The CDR3 is 13 amino acids. Germline V gene sequence: CDR1 SGHRS, CDR2 YFSETQ. CDR3 coding DNA: TGCGCCAGCAGCTCGACAGGGAACACTGAAGCTTTCTTT. It is translated as CASSSTGNTEAFF.